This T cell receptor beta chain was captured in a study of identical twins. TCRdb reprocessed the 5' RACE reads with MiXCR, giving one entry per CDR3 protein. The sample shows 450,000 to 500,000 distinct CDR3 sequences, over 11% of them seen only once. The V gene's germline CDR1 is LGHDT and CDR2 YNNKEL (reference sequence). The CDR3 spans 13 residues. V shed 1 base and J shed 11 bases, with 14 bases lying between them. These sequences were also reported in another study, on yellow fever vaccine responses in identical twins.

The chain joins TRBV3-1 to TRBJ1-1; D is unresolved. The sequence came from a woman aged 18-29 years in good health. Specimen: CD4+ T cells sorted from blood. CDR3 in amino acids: CASSQGSIPGAFF. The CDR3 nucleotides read TGTGCCAGCAGCCAAGGAAGCATCCCGGGGGCTTTCTTT.